This T cell receptor (beta chain) was obtained from a study of cytomegalovirus exposure and HLA in healthy donors. The repertoire was sequenced with immunoSEQ multiplex PCR; TCRdb's copy has only in-frame clones and lacks some. The sample yields around 100,000 clones, approximately 95% seen once. Germline V gives CDR1 MNHNS, CDR2 SASEGT. Losses at the gene ends were 3 bases for V and 0 bases for J; bases not matched to a gene: 5. The CDR3 has 15 amino acids. The specimen sequenced was PBMCs. The chain couples TRBV6-1 to TRBJ2-7, with 7 bases lining up with TRBD2. The TCR originated in a woman aged 18-35 years in good health and CMV-seronegative. The CDR3 DNA sequence: TGTGCCAGCAGTGATCACGGGGGGACCTCCTACGAGCAGTACTTC. Its translation: CASSDHGGTSYEQYF.